What follows is one T cell receptor beta chain and its context. Seattle patient enrollment occurred during active infection, with longitudinal follow-up thereafter. This CDR3 is built from 13 residues. The V gene's germline CDR1 is SQVTM and CDR2 ANQGSEA. The V gene lost 7 bases and the J gene lost 0 bases, with 12 bases spanning the gap. The sample is drawn from a study of blood T cell repertoires in COVID-19. Turning to the study itself: The origin of the acute and convalescent COVID-19 samples was the United States, Italy and Spain. T cells, B-cell-depleted T cells, or PBMCs provided the cDNA or gDNA that served as material.

Generated by immunoSEQ multiplex PCR, the TCRdb table keeps only in-frame clones and is missing some. The repertoire consists of 150,000 or so clones, with around 92% occurring once and the leading ten covering nearly 5%. Material: peripheral blood. This sequence originates from a man aged 25 to 40 with COVID-19, enrolled during active disease. The rearrangement uses TRBV29-1 and TRBJ2-5; D gene unclear. The CDR3 reads CSGRLLYQETQYF. The CDR3 region has the DNA TGCAGCGGAAGACTGCTGTACCAAGAGACCCAGTACTTC.